This section outlines one T cell receptor (beta chain) sequence together with its context. Its specificity is unknown. Every bit of the isolated RNA underwent reverse transcription, so sequencing read expressed TCRB transcripts. The method was immunoSEQ multiplex PCR; TCRdb's version includes in-frame clones alone and lacks a portion of them. Found here are about 130,000 clones, nearly 9.5% of them singletons; the top ten hold about 0.68%. This record belongs to a study of beta chain features in type 1 diabetes. Overall study: Investigators examined roughly 99,000,000 sorted cells across all samples.

Whole-study results and caveats: Any PCR bias toward short templates would affect both groups alike. Compared with healthy donors, patients appeared to share more similar naive, central memory and regulatory TCRB repertoires.

This clonotype was obtained from a young man in good health. Sequencing was done on a sample of central memory CD4+ T cells from blood.

CDR3 bases: TGTGCCAGCAGCCAAGCGGGGGGGGCCTACAATGAGCAGTTCTTC. It codes for CASSQAGGAYNEQFF. The J gene is TRBJ2-1, the V gene TRBV25-1, with 10 positions matching TRBD2. There are 15 residues in the CDR3. CDR1 is MGHDK, CDR2 SYGVNS, per germline. Trimming took 6 bases from V and 2 from J; bases not matched to a gene: 4.